One and the same sample provided the 7 T cell receptor beta chains below, sequenced in a study of cytomegalovirus exposure and HLA in healthy donors. PCR employed 60 Vbeta and 13 Jbeta primers. This table comes from immunoSEQ multiplex PCR, and its TCRdb copy is limited to in-frame clones, with some not included. The sample records 100,000 to 150,000 clones, over 70% being singletons. Sequences were obtained from PBMCs. These receptors all stem from a woman between 45 and 60 years old in good health and CMV-seropositive.

The CDR3 sequence: CAVRVPNNSPLHF. The CDR3 nucleotides read TGTGCCGTACGGGTACCTAATAATTCACCCCTCCACTTT. The J gene is TRBJ1-6, the V gene TRBV30; D remains ambiguous. Germline CDR1 GTSNPN, CDR2 SVGIG (reference sequence). V lost 8 bases to trimming and J lost 5 bases, with 13 bases between them. The CDR3 length is 13 residues.

The chain carries TRBV13 and TRBJ1-1; 7 nucleotides line up with TRBD1. CDR1 PRHDT and CDR2 FYEKMQ come from the germline V gene (reference sequence). Losses at the gene ends were 5 bases for V and 2 bases for J; bases not matched to a gene: 8. This CDR3 is 15 amino acids long. In nucleotides, the CDR3 is TGTGCCAGCAGCAAACCAGGGGGTTTTAACACTGAAGCTTTCTTT. Its translation is CASSKPGGFNTEAFF.

The V call is TRBV19, the J call TRBJ1-5; D may be TRBD1 (6 bases). This CDR3 spans 12 amino acids. Trimming took off 7 bases at V and 4 bases at J, with 8 bases between the two ends. Per the germline V gene, CDR1 is LNHDA and CDR2 is SQIVND (reference sequence). In DNA, the CDR3 is TGTGCCAGTAAACAGGGAAATCAGCCCCAGCATTTT. Residues: CASKQGNQPQHF.

The chain employs TRBV7-9 and TRBJ2-3; 7 positions agree with TRBD2. After removal of 5 bases from V and 2 bases from J, the junction contained 10 bases not matched to a gene. CDR1 and CDR2 (germline): SEHNR, FQNEAQ (reference sequence). The CDR3 totals 16 residues. The CDR3 bases are TGTGCCAGCAGCCCCCCTTCGGGACTACTCACAGATACGCAGTATTTT. Translated, it gives CASSPPSGLLTDTQYF.

In its sample, this clone was seen once. The chain carries TRBV18 and TRBJ2-7; the D gene is possibly TRBD2 (6 bases). Germline lookup yields CDR1 KGHSH and CDR2 LQKENI. The CDR3 loop spans 15 amino acids. Trimming removed 3 bases at V and 6 bases at J, with 18 bases between. The CDR3: CASSPGLEGRCEQYF. As DNA, the CDR3 is TGTGCCAGCTCACCGGGGTTGGAGGGGAGGTGCGAGCAGTACTTC. Using reference TRBV18 and TRBJ2-7 for the parts outside the CDR3, the full variable domain is NAGVMQNPRHLVRRRGQEARLRCSPMKGHSHVYWYRQLPEEGLKFMVYLQKENIIDESGMPKERFSAEFPKEGPSILRIQQVVRGDSAAYFCASSPGLEGRCEQYFGPGTRLTVT.

V usage is TRBV18 and J usage is TRBJ2-3; 10 bases align to TRBD1. This CDR3 spans 15 amino acids. V shed 3 bases and J 5 bases; nucleotides not matched to a gene: 5. Germline-derived CDR1 and CDR2 are KGHSH and LQKENI. The chain's CDR3 is CASSPRQGAGDTQYF. The CDR3 DNA is TGTGCCAGCTCACCCCGACAGGGGGCAGGAGATACGCAGTATTTT.

This clone was seen once. The chain employs TRBV5-6 and TRBJ1-2; TRBD1 agrees at 7 bases. This CDR3 spans 13 amino acids. V lost 4 bases and J lost 8; bases outside the gene matches: 8. Germline V gene sequence: CDR1 SGHDT, CDR2 YYEEEE. This chain's CDR3 is CASSHAGGSGYTF. The CDR3 nucleotides are TGTGCCAGCAGCCACGCAGGGGGATCAGGCTACACCTTC.